A single sample gave rise to the 28 T cell receptor beta chains below, sequenced in a study of blood T cell repertoires in COVID-19. Assay: immunoSEQ multiplex PCR; the TCRdb copy retains only in-frame clones and omits some. The table records approximately 150,000 clones, 78% of them present only once. Sequencing used peripheral blood. Source of these receptors: a woman aged 60-70 years with acute or convalescent COVID-19.

There are many counts of this clone. The rearrangement links TRBV9 to TRBJ2-2; 8 positions agree with TRBD2. The V gene's germline CDR1 is SGDLS and CDR2 YYNGEE. After removal of 0 bases from V and 0 bases from J, the junction contained 1 base not matched to a gene. The CDR3 has 16 residues. Written as DNA, the CDR3 is TGTGCCAGCAGCGTAGCGGGAGGGCCGAACACCGGGGAGCTGTTTTTT. Residues: CASSVAGGPNTGELFF.

This sequence joins TRBV27 and TRBJ1-2; 9 positions agree with TRBD1. V shed 7 bases and J 0 bases; nucleotides not matched to a gene: 6. In germline, CDR1 is MNHEY, CDR2 SMNVEV (reference sequence). This CDR3 has 15 amino acids. The CDR3 DNA follows: TGTGCCAGCAAGGGACAGGGTCTTTCTAACTATGGCTACACCTTC. This encodes CASKGQGLSNYGYTF.

This chain joins TRBV7-2 and TRBJ2-7; 11 nucleotides agree with TRBD2. CDR1 and CDR2 from the germline V gene are SGHTA and FQGNSA. The CDR3 runs 16 residues. The J segment lost 1 base and the V segment lost 0 bases, leaving 2 bases of the junction unmatched. In DNA, the CDR3 is TGTGCCAGCAGCTTAGCAACTAGCGGGAGTTCCTACGAGCAGTACTTC. It codes for CASSLATSGSSYEQYF. The whole variable domain, remainder taken from reference TRBV7-2 and TRBJ2-7, is GAGVSQSPSNKVTEKGKDVELRCDPISGHTALYWYRQSLGQGLEFLIYFQGNSAPDKSGLPSDRFSAERTGGSVSTLTIQRTQQEDSAVYLCASSLATSGSSYEQYFGPGTRLTVT.

The chain recombines TRBV6-5 with TRBJ1-6, with D maybe TRBD1 (6 bases). Germline V gene sequence: CDR1 MNHEY, CDR2 SVGAGI. The ends were cut back, 7 bases at V and 10 bases at J, with 11 bases in the middle. The CDR3 is made up of 12 amino acids. CDR3 DNA sequence: TGTGCCAGCAAAGTAGGGGGATCACCCCTCCACTTT. This sequence encodes CASKVGGSPLHF.

The gene calls are TRBV7-2 and TRBJ1-5; the D is unclear. Germline V gene data show CDR1 as SGHTA and CDR2 as FQGNSA. V was clipped by 2 bases and J by 6 bases, with 8 bases between them. This CDR3 contains 13 residues. The CDR3 DNA reads TGTGCCAGCAGCTTAATAGGGAGTCAGCCCCAGCATTTT. This encodes CASSLIGSQPQHF.

V is TRBV7-9 and J is TRBJ1-2; perhaps TRBD1 as D (5 bases). Trimming took 2 bases from V and 7 from J, leaving 8 bases between them. This CDR3 comprises 12 residues. Germline CDR1 and CDR2: SEHNR and FQNEAQ (reference sequence). The CDR3 reads CASSLMGLGYTF. The CDR3 DNA reads TGTGCCAGCAGCTTAATGGGACTTGGCTACACCTTC. The variable domain in full, completed from reference TRBV7-9 and TRBJ1-2, reads DTGVSQNPRHKITKRGQNVTFRCDPISEHNRLYWYRQTLGQGPEFLTYFQNEAQLEKSRLLSDRFSAERPKGSFSTLEIQRTEQGDSAMYLCASSLMGLGYTFGSGTRLTVV.

The chain joins TRBV4-1 to TRBJ2-3; D gene ambiguous. Germline CDR1 is MGHRA and CDR2 is YSYEKL. This CDR3 contains 13 residues. V was shortened by 3 bases and J by 7 bases, with 11 bases between the two germline ends. CDR3 sequence reads: CASSHLLRYTQYF. CDR3 in DNA: TGCGCCAGCAGCCATTTACTGCGGTATACGCAGTATTTT.

The V gene is TRBV24-1, the J gene TRBJ2-3; 8 bases line up with TRBD2. With 1 base clipped from V and 5 bases from J, the junction kept 7 bases outside the gene matches. Germline V lookup: CDR1 KGHDR, CDR2 SFDVKD. This CDR3 has 16 residues. For the CDR3, the DNA is TGTGCCACCAGTGATTTATCCGGGAGGGCCGGAGATACGCAGTATTTT. Residues: CATSDLSGRAGDTQYF.

This clone was observed a single time. The genes are TRBV5-1 and TRBJ2-7; 10 bases align to TRBD1. V lost 3 bases and J lost 4; bases outside the gene matches: 7. This CDR3 region has 15 residues. Looked up from germline, CDR1 is SGHRS and CDR2 is YFSETQ. The CDR3 loop reads CASSWDRGVLYEQYF. In DNA, the CDR3 is TGCGCCAGCAGCTGGGACAGGGGAGTTCTTTACGAGCAGTACTTC.

The chain links TRBV28 to TRBJ2-1, with a possible D match to TRBD2 (6 bases). Per germline, CDR1 MDHEN and CDR2 SYDVKM. Trimming pared 3 bases from V and 1 base from J, leaving 7 bases between. The CDR3 covers 14 residues. CDR3 protein: CASSFGGSYNEQFF. CDR3 in DNA: TGTGCCAGCAGTTTCGGGGGTTCCTACAATGAGCAGTTCTTC.

V is TRBV28 and J is TRBJ2-1; perhaps TRBD2 as D (5 bases). Per the germline V gene, CDR1 is MDHEN and CDR2 is SYDVKM. The CDR3 is 15 amino acids. V dropped 6 bases and J dropped 6 bases, with 18 bases sitting between them. The CDR3 sequence is CASRNTRENRNEQFF. In DNA form, the CDR3 reads TGTGCCAGCAGAAATACTAGGGAGAACCGCAATGAGCAGTTCTTC.

This rearrangement joins TRBV4-1 to TRBJ2-7; weak D call: TRBD1 (5 bases). V was clipped by 5 bases and J by 4 bases, with 12 bases between them. CDR3 length equals 13 residues. The germline V gene has CDR1 MGHRA and CDR2 YSYEKL. CDR3 amino acids: CASSLDTQYEQYF. The CDR3 DNA reads as TGCGCCAGCAGCTTGGACACTCAATACGAGCAGTACTTC.

V gene TRBV5-6 combines with J gene TRBJ1-5; possible D gene TRBD1, 6 bases. V lost 5 bases and J 6 bases, leaving 12 bases between the germline ends. The germline gives CDR1 SGHDT, CDR2 YYEEEE. This CDR3 spans 13 amino acids. CDR3 sequence reads: CASSQAGVQPQHF. In nucleotides, the CDR3 is TGTGCCAGCAGTCAGGCAGGGGTTCAGCCCCAGCATTTT.

As concerns this clone: The same CDR3 arises from other DNA sequences in this sample as well. The J gene is TRBJ2-2, the V gene TRBV11-1; D uncertain. CDR3 length: 13 residues. Germline loops: CDR1 SGHAT, CDR2 FQDESV (reference sequence). V was cut by 2 bases and J by 3 bases, with 4 bases left in between. The CDR3 spells CASSLKHTGELFF. DNA for the CDR3: TGTGCCAGCAGCTTAAAGCACACCGGGGAGCTGTTTTTT.

This clone is medium-sized by share. CDR3 in DNA: TGCAGTGCTAGTTCTCCAGGAAAACTCTACGAGCAGTACTTC. It encodes CSASSPGKLYEQYF. The rearrangement uses TRBV20-1 and TRBJ2-7, with no clear D. The CDR3 contains 14 residues. The V gene lost 3 bases and the J gene lost 3 bases, with 15 bases spanning the gap. Germline V gene lookup returns CDR1 DFQATT and CDR2 SNEGSKA (reference sequence).

The rearrangement uses TRBV11-1 and TRBJ2-1, with 10 bases matching TRBD1. V lost 1 base, J lost 3 bases, and 3 bases stayed unmatched. The CDR3 length is 16 residues. Germline-derived CDR1 and CDR2 are SGHAT and FQDESV (reference sequence). This CDR3 reads CASSLETGGYYNEQFF. CDR3 in DNA: TGTGCCAGCAGCTTAGAGACAGGGGGCTACTACAATGAGCAGTTCTTC.

This clone was counted many times. This rearrangement joins TRBV28 to TRBJ2-6; D remains ambiguous. This CDR3 spans 15 amino acids. Per the germline V gene, CDR1 is MDHEN and CDR2 is SYDVKM. Trimming cost V 5 bases and J 0 bases, with 8 bases left between them. CDR3 region: CASSLGTSGANVLTF. The CDR3 DNA reads TGTGCCAGCAGTCTCGGTACCTCTGGGGCCAACGTCCTGACTTTC.

The chain links TRBV6-5 to TRBJ2-7, with a weak D call TRBD1 (7 bases). V shed 10 bases and J shed 2 bases, with 18 bases lying between them. CDR1 MNHEY and CDR2 SVGAGI come from the germline V gene. The CDR3 is 14 residues long. The CDR3 region has the DNA TGTGCCACCAGAGCCAGCAGGGGGGCCTACGAGCAGTACTTC. As protein: CATRASRGAYEQYF.

This clone was observed once. The genes are TRBV5-1 and TRBJ2-4, with D possibly being TRBD2 (7 bases). V was shortened by 2 bases and J by 8 bases, with 17 bases between the two germline ends. The germline CDR1 and CDR2 sequences are SGHRS and YFSETQ. This CDR3 has 15 amino acids. CDR3 protein: CASSFTGRVRDIQYF. CDR3 DNA: TGCGCCAGCAGCTTCACAGGGAGGGTTAGAGACATTCAGTACTTC.

This clone was observed once. This sequence joins TRBV5-1 and TRBJ2-7; D might be TRBD1 (6 bases). V shed 0 bases and J shed 1 base, with 8 bases lying between them. The germline V gene has CDR1 SGHRS and CDR2 YFSETQ. The CDR3 has 14 amino acids. For the CDR3, the DNA is TGCGCCAGCAGCTTGGAACAGGGATCCTACGAGCAGTACTTC. It yields the protein CASSLEQGSYEQYF. Looking up the rest from reference TRBV5-1 and TRBJ2-7 gives the full variable domain: KAGVTQTPRYLIKTRGQQVTLSCSPISGHRSVSWYQQTPGQGLQFLFEYFSETQRNKGNFPGRFSGRQFSNSRSEMNVSTLELGDSALYLCASSLEQGSYEQYFGPGTRLTVT.

The V call is TRBV28, the J call TRBJ1-5; no firm D call. CDR3 length: 14 amino acids. From germline, CDR1 is MDHEN and CDR2 SYDVKM. Between the trimmed V and J ends, which lost 3 bases and 3 bases, there was a span of 9 bases. The CDR3 reads CASSLGQVNQPQHF. The CDR3 DNA follows: TGTGCCAGCAGTTTGGGTCAGGTCAATCAGCCCCAGCATTTT.

The V and J genes are TRBV29-1 and TRBJ2-3, with D possibly being TRBD2 (6 bases). With 6 bases removed from V and 3 bases from J, the gap between germline ends came to 16 bases. This CDR3 has 14 residues. Germline lookup yields CDR1 SQVTM and CDR2 ANQGSEA. CDR3 in DNA: TGCAGCGTCCGAGCGGGCAGACAGACAGATACGCAGTATTTT. This gives the protein CSVRAGRQTDTQYF.

This chain links TRBV6-5 with TRBJ1-5, with unresolved D. Germline V gene data show CDR1 as MNHEY and CDR2 as SVGAGI. The ends were cut back, 0 bases at V and 0 bases at J, with 6 bases in the middle. There are 15 residues in the CDR3. CDR3 residues: CASSYSAYSNQPQHF. In DNA form, the CDR3 reads TGTGCCAGCAGTTACTCAGCGTATAGCAATCAGCCCCAGCATTTT.

The genes are TRBV7-8 and TRBJ2-1; TRBD2 is a possible D gene (7 bases). The germline CDR1 and CDR2 sequences are SGHVS and FQNEAQ. The CDR3 spans 17 residues. The V gene lost 5 bases and the J gene lost 8 bases, with 25 bases spanning the gap. DNA of the CDR3: TGTGCCAGCAGCCTCAAGGGGGGGGGCGTGGGCCGTCATGAGCAGTTCTTC. Residues: CASSLKGGGVGRHEQFF.

The chain recombines TRBV28 with TRBJ1-3; unclear D gene. Germline V CDR1 and CDR2: MDHEN, SYDVKM. CDR3 length: 14 residues. V lost 7 bases to trimming and J lost 0 bases, with 10 bases between them. The CDR3: CASTIKSSGNTIYF. The CDR3 coding sequence is TGTGCCAGCACCATTAAGAGCTCTGGAAACACCATATATTTT. The variable domain in full, with the rest retrieved from reference TRBV28 and TRBJ1-3, is DVKVTQSSRYLVKRTGEKVFLECVQDMDHENMFWYRQDPGLGLRLIYFSYDVKMKEKGDIPEGYSVSREKKERFSLILESASTNQTSMYLCASTIKSSGNTIYFGEGSWLTVV.

The rearrangement uses TRBV28 and TRBJ1-1; D call uncertain. CDR1 is MDHEN and CDR2 is SYDVKM in the germline V gene. With 5 bases removed from V and 2 bases from J, the gap between germline ends came to 9 bases. The length of the CDR3 is 13 residues. The chain's CDR3 is CASSLRGNTEAFF. The CDR3, as DNA: TGTGCCAGCAGTCTCCGGGGAAACACTGAAGCTTTCTTT.

In its sample, this clone was seen a few times. The V and J genes are TRBV7-8 and TRBJ2-3; D perhaps matches TRBD2 (5 bases). The V and J ends lost 5 bases and 0 bases respectively, with 9 bases between them. CDR3 length: 14 amino acids. Germline V gives CDR1 SGHVS, CDR2 FQNEAQ. The CDR3 DNA reads as TGTGCCAGCAGCCTCAGGACTAGCACAGATACGCAGTATTTT. This gives the protein CASSLRTSTDTQYF.

This clone was detected only a few times. The chain is built from TRBV9 and TRBJ2-7; 9 nucleotides agree with TRBD2. The V gene end was trimmed by 0 bases and the J gene end by 1 base; junction bases not matched to a gene: 5. There are 16 residues in the CDR3. The germline CDR1 and CDR2 sequences are SGDLS and YYNGEE. This CDR3 reads CASSVASSGTSYEQYF. DNA for the CDR3: TGTGCCAGCAGCGTAGCGTCTAGCGGGACTTCCTACGAGCAGTACTTC.